The clone carrying this T cell receptor (beta chain) has just a few counts. The sample belongs to a study of CD8+CD57+ T cells in acquired aplastic anemia. In the study overall: An average of roughly 2.9 ug of DNA was obtained from sorted CD4+ and CD8+ cells.

The CDR3 extends over 10 amino acids. Germline lookup yields CDR1 DFQATT and CDR2 SNEGSKA (reference sequence). V was trimmed by 6 bases and J by 0 bases, leaving 2 bases between them. Genomic DNA was employed as the template in profiling TCR beta VDJ and CDR3. One entry per CDR3 protein, called by TCRdb with MiXCR from the reads. Of 160,000 or so distinct CDR3 sequences listed, around half are singletons. Patients who underwent sequencing had shown CD8+CD57+ cell expansion by flow cytometry. Every one of the patients had aplastic anemia (severe, acquired). The chain carries TRBV20-1 and TRBJ1-1, with D unresolved. The source material was sorted CD4+, CD8+, or CD8+CD57+ T cells (not recorded which) from PBMCs. The TCR was taken from a human donor with aplastic anemia. DNA for the CDR3: TGCAGTGCACTGAACACTGAAGCTTTCTTT. It encodes CSALNTEAFF.